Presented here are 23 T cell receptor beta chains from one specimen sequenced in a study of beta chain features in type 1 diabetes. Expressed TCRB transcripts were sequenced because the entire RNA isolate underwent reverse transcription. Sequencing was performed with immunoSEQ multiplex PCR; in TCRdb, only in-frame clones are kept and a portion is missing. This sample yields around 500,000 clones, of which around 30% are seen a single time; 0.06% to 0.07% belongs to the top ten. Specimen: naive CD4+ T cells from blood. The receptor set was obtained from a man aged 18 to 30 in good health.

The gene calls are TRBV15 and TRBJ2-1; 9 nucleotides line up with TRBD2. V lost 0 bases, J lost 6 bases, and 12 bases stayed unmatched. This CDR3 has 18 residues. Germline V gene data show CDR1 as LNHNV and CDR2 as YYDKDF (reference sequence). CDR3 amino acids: CATSRDPGTSYLGNEQFF. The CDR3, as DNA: TGTGCCACCAGCAGAGACCCTGGGACTAGCTATTTGGGCAATGAGCAGTTCTTC. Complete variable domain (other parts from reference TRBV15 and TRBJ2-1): DAMVIQNPRYQVTQFGKPVTLSCSQTLNHNVMYWYQQKSSQAPKLLFHYYDKDFNNEADTPDNFQSRRPNTSFCFLDIRSPGLGDTAMYLCATSRDPGTSYLGNEQFFGPGTRLTVL.

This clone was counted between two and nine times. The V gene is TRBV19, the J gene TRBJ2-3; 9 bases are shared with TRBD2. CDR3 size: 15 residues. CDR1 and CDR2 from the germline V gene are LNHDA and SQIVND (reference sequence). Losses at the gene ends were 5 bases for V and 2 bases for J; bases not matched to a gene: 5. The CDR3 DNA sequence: TGTGCCAGTAGTCTAGGCGGGAGGGCCACAGATACGCAGTATTTT. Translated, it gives CASSLGGRATDTQYF.

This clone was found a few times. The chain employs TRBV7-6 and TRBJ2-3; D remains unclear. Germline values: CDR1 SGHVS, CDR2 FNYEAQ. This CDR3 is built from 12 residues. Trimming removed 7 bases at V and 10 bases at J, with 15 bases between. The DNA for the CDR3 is TGTGCCAGCACCGAGCCTGGGAAGGCGCAGTATTTT. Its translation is CASTEPGKAQYF.

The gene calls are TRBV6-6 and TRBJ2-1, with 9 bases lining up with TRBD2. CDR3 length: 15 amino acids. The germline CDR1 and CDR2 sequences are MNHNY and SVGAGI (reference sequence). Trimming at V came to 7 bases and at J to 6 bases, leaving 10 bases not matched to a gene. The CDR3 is CASNLPGLALNEQFF. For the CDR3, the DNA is TGTGCCAGCAACCTCCCGGGACTAGCCCTCAATGAGCAGTTCTTC.

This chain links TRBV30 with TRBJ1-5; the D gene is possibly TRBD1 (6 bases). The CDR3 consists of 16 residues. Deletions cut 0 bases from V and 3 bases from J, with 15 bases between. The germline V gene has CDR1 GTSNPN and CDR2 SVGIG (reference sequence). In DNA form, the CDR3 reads TGTGCCTGGAGTGTGGGAGCAGGGGAGTTCAATCAGCCCCAGCATTTT. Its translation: CAWSVGAGEFNQPQHF.

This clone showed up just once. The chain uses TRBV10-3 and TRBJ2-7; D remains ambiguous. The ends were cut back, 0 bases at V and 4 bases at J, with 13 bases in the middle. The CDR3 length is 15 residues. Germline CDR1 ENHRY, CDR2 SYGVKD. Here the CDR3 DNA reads TGTGCCATCAGTGAGTCCGTAGACGGTTCTTACGAGCAGTACTTC. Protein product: CAISESVDGSYEQYF.

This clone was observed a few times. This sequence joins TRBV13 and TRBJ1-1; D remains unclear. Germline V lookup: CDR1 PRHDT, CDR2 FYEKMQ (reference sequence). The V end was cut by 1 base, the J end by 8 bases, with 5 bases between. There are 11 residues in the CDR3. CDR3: CASSLVPEAFF. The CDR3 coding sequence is TGTGCCAGCAGCTTAGTTCCCGAAGCTTTCTTT.

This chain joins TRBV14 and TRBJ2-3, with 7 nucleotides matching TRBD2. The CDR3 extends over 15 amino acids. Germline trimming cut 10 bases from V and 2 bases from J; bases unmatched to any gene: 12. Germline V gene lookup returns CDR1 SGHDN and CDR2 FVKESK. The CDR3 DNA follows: TGTGCCACCTCCTCGGGACTACCAAACACAGATACGCAGTATTTT. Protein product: CATSSGLPNTDTQYF. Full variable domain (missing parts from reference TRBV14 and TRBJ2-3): EAGVTQFPSHSVIEKGQTVTLRCDPISGHDNLYWYRRVMGKEIKFLLHFVKESKQDESGMPNNRFLAERTGGTYSTLKVQPAELEDSGVYFCATSSGLPNTDTQYFGPGTRLTVL.

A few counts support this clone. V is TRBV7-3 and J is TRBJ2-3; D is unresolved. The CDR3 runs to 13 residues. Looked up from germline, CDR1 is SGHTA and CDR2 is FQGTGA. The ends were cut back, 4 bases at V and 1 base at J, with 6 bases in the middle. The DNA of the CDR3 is TGTGCCAGCAGCTCCGATGGCACAGATACGCAGTATTTT. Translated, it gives CASSSDGTDTQYF.

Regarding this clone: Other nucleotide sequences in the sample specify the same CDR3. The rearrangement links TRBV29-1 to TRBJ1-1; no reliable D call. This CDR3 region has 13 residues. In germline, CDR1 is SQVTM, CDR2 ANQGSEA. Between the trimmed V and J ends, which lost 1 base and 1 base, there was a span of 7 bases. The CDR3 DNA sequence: TGCAGCGTTGAAGGAGGCCAGAACACTGAAGCTTTCTTT. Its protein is CSVEGGQNTEAFF.

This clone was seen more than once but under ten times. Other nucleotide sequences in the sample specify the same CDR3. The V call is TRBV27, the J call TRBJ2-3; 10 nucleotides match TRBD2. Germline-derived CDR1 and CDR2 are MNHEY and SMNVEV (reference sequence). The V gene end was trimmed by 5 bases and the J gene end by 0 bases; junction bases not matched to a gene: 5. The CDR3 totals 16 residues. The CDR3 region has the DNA TGTGCCAGCAGTCCACGGACTAGCGGTAGCACAGATACGCAGTATTTT. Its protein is CASSPRTSGSTDTQYF.

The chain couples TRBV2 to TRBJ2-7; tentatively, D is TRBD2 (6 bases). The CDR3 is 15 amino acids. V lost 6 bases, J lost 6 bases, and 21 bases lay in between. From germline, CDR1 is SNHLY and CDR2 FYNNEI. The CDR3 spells CASSVEGGVESEQYF. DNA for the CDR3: TGTGCCAGCAGCGTCGAAGGAGGGGTCGAGAGCGAGCAGTACTTC. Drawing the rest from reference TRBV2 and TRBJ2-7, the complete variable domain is EPEVTQTPSHQVTQMGQEVILRCVPISNHLYFYWYRQILGQKVEFLVSFYNNEISEKSEIFDDQFSVERPDGSNFTLKIRSTKLEDSAMYFCASSVEGGVESEQYFGPGTRLTVT.

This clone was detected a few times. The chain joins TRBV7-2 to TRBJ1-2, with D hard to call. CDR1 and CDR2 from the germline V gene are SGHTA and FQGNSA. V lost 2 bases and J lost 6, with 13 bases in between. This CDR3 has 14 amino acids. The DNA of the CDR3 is TGTGCCAGCAGCTTATTCTCCAGGAGCCATGGCTACACCTTC. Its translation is CASSLFSRSHGYTF.

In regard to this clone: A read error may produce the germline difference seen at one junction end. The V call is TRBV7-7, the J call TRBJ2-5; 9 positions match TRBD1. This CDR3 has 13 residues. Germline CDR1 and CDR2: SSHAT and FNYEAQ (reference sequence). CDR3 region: CASSWDRDETQYF. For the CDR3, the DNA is TGTGCTAGCAGCTGGGACAGGGATGAGACCCAGTACTTC.

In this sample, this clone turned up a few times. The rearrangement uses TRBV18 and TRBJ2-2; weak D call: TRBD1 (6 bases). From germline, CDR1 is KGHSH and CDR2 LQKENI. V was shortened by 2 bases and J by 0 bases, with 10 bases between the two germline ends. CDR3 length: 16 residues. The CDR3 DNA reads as TGTGCCAGCTCACCAATGACAGGCTCGAACACCGGGGAGCTGTTTTTT. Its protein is CASSPMTGSNTGELFF.

CDR3 region: CASSSNRAGELFF. Written as DNA, the CDR3 is TGTGCCAGCAGCAGTAACAGAGCCGGGGAGCTGTTTTTT. The chain combines TRBV7-2 with TRBJ2-2; no reliable D call. Trimming stripped 5 bases from V and 6 bases from J, with 10 bases between. CDR1 is SGHTA, CDR2 FQGNSA, per germline. The CDR3 is 13 residues long.

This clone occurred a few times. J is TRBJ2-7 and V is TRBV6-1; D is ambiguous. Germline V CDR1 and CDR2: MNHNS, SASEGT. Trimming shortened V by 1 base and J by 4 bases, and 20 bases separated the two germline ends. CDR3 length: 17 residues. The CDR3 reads CASSEGGFRSSSYEQYF. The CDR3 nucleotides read TGTGCCAGCAGTGAAGGGGGATTCCGTTCCTCAAGTTACGAGCAGTACTTC.

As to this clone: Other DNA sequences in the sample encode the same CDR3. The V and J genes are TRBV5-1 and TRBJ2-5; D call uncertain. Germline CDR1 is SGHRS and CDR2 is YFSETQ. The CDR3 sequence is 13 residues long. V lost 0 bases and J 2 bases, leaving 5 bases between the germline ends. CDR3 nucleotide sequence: TGCGCCAGCAGCTTGGGTCCACAAGAGACCCAGTACTTC. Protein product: CASSLGPQETQYF.

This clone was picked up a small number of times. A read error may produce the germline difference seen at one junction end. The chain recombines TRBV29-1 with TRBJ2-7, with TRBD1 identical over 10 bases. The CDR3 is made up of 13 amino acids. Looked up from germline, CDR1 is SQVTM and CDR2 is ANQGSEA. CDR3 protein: CSVEGTGAYEQYF. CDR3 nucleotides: TGCAGCGTGGAAGGGACAGGGGCCTACGAGCAGTACTTC.

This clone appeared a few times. The CDR3 loop reads CASSSPTDDQPQHF. The CDR3 region has the DNA TGTGCCAGCAGTTCCCCAACAGATGATCAGCCCCAGCATTTT. V and J are TRBV7-2 and TRBJ1-5; D not resolved. Germline V lookup: CDR1 SGHTA, CDR2 FQGNSA. Trimming took 6 bases from V and 5 from J, leaving 14 bases between them. The CDR3 length is 14 residues.

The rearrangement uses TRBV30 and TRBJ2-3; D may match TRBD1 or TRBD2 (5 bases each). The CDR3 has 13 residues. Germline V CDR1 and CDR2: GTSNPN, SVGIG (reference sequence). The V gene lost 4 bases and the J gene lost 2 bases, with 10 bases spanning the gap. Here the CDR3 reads CAWTRGATDTQYF. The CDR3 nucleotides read TGTGCCTGGACTAGGGGAGCCACAGATACGCAGTATTTT.

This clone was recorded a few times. The CDR3 loop reads CSVYDGATTQYF. CDR3 bases: TGCAGCGTTTATGACGGCGCCACGACCCAGTACTTC. J is TRBJ2-5 and V is TRBV29-1; D is uncertain. This CDR3 is built from 12 residues. CDR1 is SQVTM, CDR2 ANQGSEA, per germline. V dropped 5 bases and J dropped 7 bases, with 14 bases sitting between them.

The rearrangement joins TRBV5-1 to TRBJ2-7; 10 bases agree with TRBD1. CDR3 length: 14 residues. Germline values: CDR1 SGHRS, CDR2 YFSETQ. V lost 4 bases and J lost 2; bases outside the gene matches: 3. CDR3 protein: CASSLGQGAYEQYF. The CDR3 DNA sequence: TGCGCCAGCAGCCTAGGACAGGGGGCCTACGAGCAGTACTTC. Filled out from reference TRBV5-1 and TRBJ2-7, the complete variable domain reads KAGVTQTPRYLIKTRGQQVTLSCSPISGHRSVSWYQQTPGQGLQFLFEYFSETQRNKGNFPGRFSGRQFSNSRSEMNVSTLELGDSALYLCASSLGQGAYEQYFGPGTRLTVT.